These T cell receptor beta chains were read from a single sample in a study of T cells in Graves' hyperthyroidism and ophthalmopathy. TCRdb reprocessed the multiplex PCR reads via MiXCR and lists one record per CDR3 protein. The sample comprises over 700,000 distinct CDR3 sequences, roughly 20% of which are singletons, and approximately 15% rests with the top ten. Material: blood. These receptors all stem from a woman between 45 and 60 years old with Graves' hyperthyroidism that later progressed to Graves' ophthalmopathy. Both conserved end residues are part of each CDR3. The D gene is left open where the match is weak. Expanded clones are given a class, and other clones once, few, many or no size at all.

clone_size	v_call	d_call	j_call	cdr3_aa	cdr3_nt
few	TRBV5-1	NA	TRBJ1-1	CASLQVPNTEAFF	TGCGCCAGCCTGCAGGTTCCCAACACTGAAGCTTTCTTT
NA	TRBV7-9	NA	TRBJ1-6	CASSLAGESGSPLHF	TGTGCCAGCAGCTTAGCGGGGGAGTCGGGCTCACCCCTCCACTTT
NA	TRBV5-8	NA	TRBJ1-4	CASSTLIATNEKLFF	TGTGCCAGCAGCACATTAATTGCAACTAATGAAAAACTGTTTTTT
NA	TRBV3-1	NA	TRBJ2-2	CASSQKGYTGELFF	TGTGCCAGCAGCCAGAAAGGGTACACCGGGGAGCTGTTTTTT
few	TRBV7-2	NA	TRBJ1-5	CASSLSGHSNQPQHF	TGTGCCAGCAGCTTATCAGGTCATAGCAATCAGCCCCAGCATTTT
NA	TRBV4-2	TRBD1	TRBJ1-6	CASSQGDRVEPPLHF	TGTGCCAGCAGCCAGGGTGACAGGGTTGAACCACCCCTCCACTTT
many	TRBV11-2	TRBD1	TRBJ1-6	CASSLVGTAGPLHF	TGTGCCAGCAGCTTAGTAGGGACAGCCGGCCCCCTCCACTTT
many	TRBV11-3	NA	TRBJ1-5	CASSPGTTPLETQHF	TGTGCCAGCAGCCCAGGAACAACGCCGCTCGAGACCCAGCATTTT
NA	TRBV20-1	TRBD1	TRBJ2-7	CSAREVGQGSDEQYF	TGCAGTGCTAGAGAAGTAGGACAGGGGAGCGACGAGCAGTACTTC
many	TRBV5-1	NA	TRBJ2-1	CASSSGQGRHNEQFF	TGCGCCAGCAGCTCAGGGCAGGGGCGCCACAATGAGCAGTTCTTC
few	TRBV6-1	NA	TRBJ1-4	CASRGSGATNEKLFF	TGTGCCAGCAGAGGGTCCGGCGCAACTAATGAAAAACTGTTTTTT
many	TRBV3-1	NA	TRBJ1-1	CASSHTGTEAFF	TGTGCCAGCAGTCATACAGGTACTGAAGCTTTCTTT
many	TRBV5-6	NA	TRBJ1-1	CASSLPETTEAFF	TGTGCCAGCAGCTTGCCCGAAACCACTGAAGCTTTCTTT
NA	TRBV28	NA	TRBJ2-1	CASSPLTQRHEQFF	TGTGCCAGCAGTCCCCTAACCCAGAGGCATGAGCAGTTCTTC
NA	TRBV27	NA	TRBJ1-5	CASYPGTSNQPQHF	TGTGCCAGCTATCCCGGAACTAGCAATCAGCCCCAGCATTTT
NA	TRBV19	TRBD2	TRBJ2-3	CASSISGAESTDTQYF	TGTGCCAGTAGTATTAGCGGGGCTGAAAGCACAGATACGCAGTATTTT
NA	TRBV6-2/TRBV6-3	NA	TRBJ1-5	CASEDRGNQPQHF	TGTGCCAGTGAGGACAGAGGCAATCAGCCCCAGCATTTT
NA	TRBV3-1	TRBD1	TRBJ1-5	CASSLRGRGQPQHF	TGTGCCAGCAGCCTGAGGGGGCGCGGGCAGCCCCAGCATTTT
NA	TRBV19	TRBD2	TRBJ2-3	CASSPIIPSGGTDTQYF	TGTGCCAGTAGCCCCATCATCCCTAGCGGGGGCACAGATACGCAGTATTTT
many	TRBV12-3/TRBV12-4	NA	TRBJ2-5	CASSRGPEKTQYF	TGTGCCAGCAGTAGGGGACCGGAGAAGACCCAGTACTTC
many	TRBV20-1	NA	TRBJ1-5	CSAATGRSNQPQHF	TGCAGTGCCGCGACAGGCCGGAGCAATCAGCCCCAGCATTTT
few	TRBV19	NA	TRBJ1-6	CASSIPGDRTPLHF	TGTGCCAGTAGTATTCCCGGGGATAGGACACCCCTCCACTTT
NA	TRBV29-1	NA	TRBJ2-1	CTGGDYNEQFF	TGCACCGGCGGAGACTACAATGAGCAGTTCTTC
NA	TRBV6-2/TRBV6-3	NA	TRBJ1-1	CASNPRELMNTEAFF	TGTGCCAGCAATCCAAGGGAGCTCATGAACACTGAAGCTTTCTTT
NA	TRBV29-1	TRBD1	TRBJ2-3	CSVAGQGSDTQYF	TGCAGCGTTGCGGGACAGGGGTCAGATACGCAGTATTTT
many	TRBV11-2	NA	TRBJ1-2	CASSLVSGFGYTF	TGTGCCAGCAGCTTAGTCTCAGGGTTTGGCTACACCTTC
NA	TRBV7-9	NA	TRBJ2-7	CASSLGWAYEQYF	TGTGCCAGCAGCTTGGGATGGGCCTACGAGCAGTACTTC
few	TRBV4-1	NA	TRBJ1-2	CASTGLTTGNYGYTF	TGCGCCAGCACCGGATTAACGACTGGAAACTATGGCTACACCTTC
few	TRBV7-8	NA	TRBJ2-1	CASRGLDWNEQFF	TGTGCCAGCAGGGGCTTGGATTGGAATGAGCAGTTCTTC
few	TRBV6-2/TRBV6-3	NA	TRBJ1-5	CASSNNGPQPQHF	TGTGCCAGCAGCAACAACGGGCCGCAGCCCCAGCATTTT
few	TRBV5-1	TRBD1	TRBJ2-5	CASSFTDRGDIQETQYF	TGCGCCAGCAGCTTCACGGACAGGGGGGACATCCAAGAGACCCAGTACTTC
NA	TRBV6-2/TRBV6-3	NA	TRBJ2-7	CASGGVSYEQYF	TGTGCCAGCGGTGGGGTTTCCTACGAGCAGTACTTC
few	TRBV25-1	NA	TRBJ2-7	CASRESGYEQYF	TGTGCCAGCAGGGAATCGGGGTACGAGCAGTACTTC
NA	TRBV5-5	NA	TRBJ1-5	CASSRTVSALNQPQHF	TGTGCCAGCAGCCGAACAGTGTCGGCCCTCAATCAGCCCCAGCATTTT
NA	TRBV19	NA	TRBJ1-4	CASRLTGQEEKLFF	TGTGCCAGCCGACTAACGGGGCAGGAGGAAAAACTGTTTTTT
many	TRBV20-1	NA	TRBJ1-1	CSARDPKTANTEAFF	TGCAGTGCTAGAGATCCTAAGACGGCGAACACTGAAGCTTTCTTT
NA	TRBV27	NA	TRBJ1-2	CASSLTRVPTNEYGYTF	TGTGCCAGCAGTTTAACACGGGTACCTACTAACGAATATGGCTACACCTTC
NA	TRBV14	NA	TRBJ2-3	CASSQEIDSSTDTQYF	TGTGCCAGCAGCCAAGAAATAGACTCCAGCACAGATACGCAGTATTTT
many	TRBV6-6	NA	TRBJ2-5	CASSYSVEGQETQYF	TGTGCCAGCAGTTACTCGGTGGAGGGACAAGAGACCCAGTACTTC
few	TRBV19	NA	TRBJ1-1	CASSLGVAEAFF	TGTGCCAGTAGCCTGGGGGTCGCTGAAGCTTTCTTT
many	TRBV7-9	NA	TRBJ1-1	CASSLGSVPMNTEAFF	TGTGCCAGCAGCTTAGGATCGGTACCAATGAACACTGAAGCTTTCTTT
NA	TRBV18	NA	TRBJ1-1	CASSPLGFSGNTEAFF	TGTGCCAGCTCACCACTAGGCTTCTCCGGGAACACTGAAGCTTTCTTT
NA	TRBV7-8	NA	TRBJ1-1	CASSLGGLGLNTEAFF	TGTGCCAGCAGCTTAGGGGGGCTCGGGCTGAACACTGAAGCTTTCTTT
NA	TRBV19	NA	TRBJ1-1	CASSISRVTEAFF	TGTGCCAGTAGTATTTCCAGGGTCACTGAAGCTTTCTTT
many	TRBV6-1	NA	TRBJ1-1	CASSDSDTYTEAFF	TGTGCCAGCAGTGACTCGGACACCTACACTGAAGCTTTCTTT
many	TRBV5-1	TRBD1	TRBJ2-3	CTSSLAGTGRTPDTQYF	TGCACCAGCAGCTTGGCCGGGACAGGGCGGACCCCAGATACGCAGTATTTT